The clone carrying this T cell receptor (beta chain) was found many times. The record originates from a study of T cells in Graves' hyperthyroidism and ophthalmopathy. Amplification yielded TCR beta CDR3 regions, with RNA transcripts as the source. HTBI primers were used for first-round RT-PCR of the TCR CDR3. One entry per CDR3 protein, called by TCRdb with MiXCR from the multiplex PCR reads. The top ten clones hold 3% to 4% of a sample with approximately 620,000 distinct CDR3 sequences, 15% to 20% of them seen once. Germline-derived CDR1 and CDR2 are SGHRS and YFSETQ. V lost 5 bases and J lost 5; bases outside the gene matches: 12. The CDR3 loop spans 15 amino acids.

The chain recombines TRBV5-1 with TRBJ1-2; 7 nucleotides match TRBD1. This TCR was sampled from a woman aged 40 to 50 with Graves' ophthalmopathy. Sequenced material: blood. CDR3 region: CASSRGSGQLYGYTF. The CDR3 DNA follows: TGCGCCAGCAGTAGGGGGTCGGGACAGCTATATGGCTACACCTTC.